Listed below are T cell receptor beta chains from one sample, sequenced in a study of blood T cell repertoires in COVID-19. Assay used: immunoSEQ multiplex PCR; TCRdb lists only in-frame clones, some missing. The sample carries around 200,000 clones, about nine tenths recorded once. What was sequenced was peripheral blood. The receptors here all came from a man in his late teens or twenties with active or convalescent COVID-19. Each CDR3 is given with its conserved first and last residue. A D gene is named only where the DNA matches it firmly. Expanded clones get a size class; other rows say once, few or many, or leave the size out.

V	size	J	D	DNA	CDR3
TRBV28	-	TRBJ1-4	TRBD1	TGTGCCAGCAGTGCCCAGACAGGGATTGGCACTAATGAAAAACTGTTTTTT	CASSAQTGIGTNEKLFF
TRBV4-2	-	TRBJ1-5	-	TGTGCCAGCAGCCAAGACAGGGTAAACAATCAGCCCCAGCATTTT	CASSQDRVNNQPQHF
TRBV11-2	-	TRBJ1-3	-	TGTGCCAGCAGCTTAGACAGATTTGGAAACACCATATATTTT	CASSLDRFGNTIYF
TRBV24-1	once	TRBJ1-4	-	TGTGCCACCAGTGATACGGGACAAGAAAAACTGTTTTTT	CATSDTGQEKLFF
TRBV24-1	-	TRBJ1-2	TRBD1	TGTGCCACCAGTGATATACAGGGGGCGATCGGCTACACCTTC	CATSDIQGAIGYTF
TRBV7-9	-	TRBJ2-3	TRBD2	TGTGCCAGCAGCTTAGTTTGGTTGACTAGCGGGGAGACAAGTGATACGCAGTATTTT	CASSLVWLTSGETSDTQYF
TRBV10-2	-	TRBJ2-1	-	TGCGCCAGCAGTCCCGCCGGGCGGGGGCTCTCGGGGCAGTTCTTC	CASSPAGRGLSGQFF
TRBV6-5	-	TRBJ1-1	TRBD1	TGTGCCAGCAGTTACTGGGACAGGGGGTACACTGAAGCTTTCTTT	CASSYWDRGYTEAFF
TRBV6-5	-	TRBJ1-3	-	TGTGCCAGCAGTTACGGGCATTCCTTTGGAAACACCATATATTTT	CASSYGHSFGNTIYF
TRBV7-2	-	TRBJ2-5	-	TGTGCCAGCAGCTTAGGGCCCCAAGAGACCCAGTACTTC	CASSLGPQETQYF
TRBV7-9	-	TRBJ2-3	-	TGTGCCAGCAGCTCGGGACAATTGCTTAATTTT	CASSSGQLLNF
TRBV3-1/TRBV3-2	few	TRBJ1-1	TRBD1	TGTGCCAGCAGCTACAGGGGGAACACTGAAGCTTTCTTT	CASSYRGNTEAFF
TRBV27	-	TRBJ2-7	TRBD2	TGTGCCAGCAGTTTAAATGGGGCTAGCGGAACCTACGAGCAGTACTTC	CASSLNGASGTYEQYF
TRBV19	-	TRBJ2-4	TRBD1	TGTGCCAGTAGTATATCGCCACCGGGACAGGGGTCAAACCTAGCCAAAAACATTCAGTACTTC	CASSISPPGQGSNLAKNIQYF
TRBV5-5	-	TRBJ2-5	-	TGTGCCAGCAGCTGGGACAGCGGGGAGACCCAGTACTTC	CASSWDSGETQYF
TRBV2	-	TRBJ2-7	TRBD1	TGTGCCAGCAGCCTCCGACAGGGTTTGGTAAAAACCTACGAGCAGTACTTC	CASSLRQGLVKTYEQYF
TRBV7-9	-	TRBJ2-7	TRBD2	TGTGCCAGCAGCCACCGGGACTACACCTACGAGCAGTACTTC	CASSHRDYTYEQYF
TRBV11-2	-	TRBJ1-5	-	TGTGCCAGCAGCTTAAATGGGCAGCGCAATCAGCCCCAGCATTTT	CASSLNGQRNQPQHF
TRBV6-2/TRBV6-3	once	TRBJ1-1	TRBD1	TGTGCCAGCAGTAGAGGACAGGAGCGGATATGGAACACTGAAGCTTTCTTT	CASSRGQERIWNTEAFF
TRBV5-1	few	TRBJ2-1	TRBD2	TGCGCCAGCAGCTTGGCTGGTAGCGGGCCGGTCGGGGAGCAGTTCTTC	CASSLAGSGPVGEQFF
TRBV19	-	TRBJ1-1	-	TGTGCCAGTACAAGCCTCCCAAACACTGAAGCTTTCTTT	CASTSLPNTEAFF
TRBV27	-	TRBJ1-1	TRBD1	TGTGCCAGCAGTTTTCACAGACAGGGGAACACTGAAGCTTTCTTT	CASSFHRQGNTEAFF
TRBV19	-	TRBJ2-1	TRBD2	TGTGCCAGTAGTACGGAGGGGCTAGCGGGAGAAAAGAATGAGCAGTTCTTC	CASSTEGLAGEKNEQFF
TRBV10-3	once	TRBJ2-2	TRBD2	TGTGCCATCAGTGAGTCGTCGACTAGCGGGCTAACCGGGGAGCTGTTTTTT	CAISESSTSGLTGELFF
TRBV5-1	once	TRBJ2-2	-	TGCGCCAGCAGCTTCGGACAGTTGAACACCGGGGAGCTGTTTTTT	CASSFGQLNTGELFF
TRBV6-5	once	TRBJ1-2	-	TGTGCCAGCAGTTACTCTTCCGGGATCGGTGGCTACACCTTC	CASSYSSGIGGYTF
TRBV12-2	-	TRBJ2-2	-	TGTGCAAAGGTCGGGGAGACCGGGGAGCTGTTTTTT	CAKVGETGELFF
TRBV12-3/TRBV12-4	-	TRBJ2-5	-	TGTGCCAGCAGTATTACACAACGAGAGACCCAGTACTTC	CASSITQRETQYF
TRBV7-9	-	TRBJ2-7	TRBD1	TGTGCCAGCAGCTTAGGGACAGGGCGGTACTCCTACGAGCAGTACTTC	CASSLGTGRYSYEQYF
TRBV29-1	-	TRBJ1-2	TRBD1	TGCAGCGTTGAAGCTCGACAGGGCCTCTATGGCTACACCTTC	CSVEARQGLYGYTF
TRBV6-5	-	TRBJ2-5	TRBD2	TGTGCCAGCAGAGCGGGACTAGCGGGAGCAGAGACCCAGTACTTC	CASRAGLAGAETQYF
TRBV5-1	-	TRBJ1-1	-	TGCGCCAGCAGCCCAAACACAGGTAGCACTGAAGCTTTCTTT	CASSPNTGSTEAFF
TRBV28	-	TRBJ1-1	-	TGTGCCAGCAGTTTAGTTAATTGGCAGTTCTTT	CASSLVNWQFF
TRBV2	few	TRBJ1-1	-	TGTGCCAGCAGTGAGAGTTTTATGAACACTGAAGCTTTCTTT	CASSESFMNTEAFF
TRBV6-1	once	TRBJ2-7	TRBD1	TGTGCCAGCAGTGAGCAAACTACGACAGGGTACGAGCAGTACTTC	CASSEQTTTGYEQYF
TRBV5-1	once	TRBJ1-2	-	TGCGCCAGCAGCTTGGCCGCGGGGGATGGCTACACCTTC	CASSLAAGDGYTF
TRBV12-3/TRBV12-4	-	TRBJ1-1	-	TGTGCCAGCAGTTTAGACTGGGGGGCTGAAGCTTTCTTT	CASSLDWGAEAFF
TRBV6-5	-	TRBJ1-5	-	TGTGCCAGCAGTCCCAGGGAGGGTGGTCAGCCCCAGCATTTT	CASSPREGGQPQHF
TRBV11-2	once	TRBJ2-1	TRBD1	TGTGCCAGCAGCCACCTCCGGGACAGGGCCTACAATGAGCAGTTCTTC	CASSHLRDRAYNEQFF
TRBV6-5	-	TRBJ1-4	TRBD1	TGTGCCAGCATGGGGACAGGGAAGGGTGAAAAACTGTTTTTT	CASMGTGKGEKLFF
TRBV19	-	TRBJ2-3	-	TGTGCCAGTAGTAATAAGCGGAGCACAGATACGCAGTATTTT	CASSNKRSTDTQYF
TRBV7-3	-	TRBJ2-5	-	TGTGCCAGCAGCTTAGGGGCAAGAGACCCCCAGTACTTC	CASSLGARDPQYF
TRBV6-2/TRBV6-3	-	TRBJ2-1	TRBD2	TGTGCCAGCAGCCCCGCTTCTTCGGGACTAGCGGTCTACAATGAGCAGTTCTTC	CASSPASSGLAVYNEQFF
TRBV6-2/TRBV6-3	-	TRBJ2-1	TRBD2	TGTGCCAGCAGTGACATAGCGGGAGCCTACAATGAGCAGTTCTTC	CASSDIAGAYNEQFF
TRBV2	-	TRBJ1-2	TRBD1	TGTGCCAGCAGTGAAATGGGCCAGGGGGCTGGCTACACCTTC	CASSEMGQGAGYTF
TRBV5-4	once	TRBJ2-5	TRBD1	TGTGCCAGCAGCTTGGCTTTGGGACAGGGTGACCGAGAGACCCAGTACTTC	CASSLALGQGDRETQYF